Presented here are 9 T cell receptor beta chains from one specimen sequenced in a study of T-cell memory formation after mild COVID-19. TCRdb itself ran the 5' RACE reads through MiXCR, one entry per CDR3 protein. The sample carries roughly 140,000 distinct CDR3 sequences, 11% to 15% recorded once. The sequenced sample was PBMCs or a T cell subset sorted from them (not recorded which). The receptors come from an adult woman who had mild COVID-19 (a few samples of this study predate the infection). Cell type and time point are not known.

The V call is TRBV7-6, the J call TRBJ2-1; 8 positions agree with TRBD2. The V and J ends lost 5 bases and 4 bases, in that order; junction bases with no gene match: 10. This CDR3 has 16 residues. Germline CDR1 and CDR2: SGHVS and FNYEAQ. CDR3 protein: CASSPPREGLYNEQFF. CDR3 coding DNA: TGTGCCAGCAGCCCCCCTCGGGAGGGCCTTTACAATGAGCAGTTCTTC.

A few counts support this clonotype. The chain carries TRBV6-5 and TRBJ2-7, with a tentative D call TRBD1 (5 bases). V gave up 2 bases and J gave up 0 bases, with 14 bases separating them. This CDR3 comprises 16 residues. Germline CDR1 MNHEY, CDR2 SVGAGI. The CDR3 region has the DNA TGTGCCAGCAGTTACGCTTTTGGGGCTAGCTCCTACGAGCAGTACTTC. Encoded protein: CASSYAFGASSYEQYF.

The chain joins TRBV7-2 to TRBJ2-7; TRBD2 matches 8 bases. The CDR3 runs to 14 residues. V gave up 4 bases and J gave up 3 bases; unmatched junction bases: 5. The germline gives CDR1 SGHTA, CDR2 FQGNSA. The CDR3 coding sequence is TGTGCCAGCAGCTCCATAGCGGGATACTACGAGCAGTACTTC. Protein sequence: CASSSIAGYYEQYF. Supplemented by reference TRBV7-2 and TRBJ2-7, the full variable domain reads GAGVSQSPSNKVTEKGKDVELRCDPISGHTALYWYRQSLGQGLEFLIYFQGNSAPDKSGLPSDRFSAERTGGSVSTLTIQRTQQEDSAVYLCASSSIAGYYEQYFGPGTRLTVT.

V is TRBV28 and J is TRBJ2-5, with a tentative D call TRBD2 (6 bases). In germline, CDR1 is MDHEN, CDR2 SYDVKM. The V end was cut by 8 bases, the J end by 5 bases, with 24 bases between. The CDR3 extends over 16 amino acids. Here the CDR3 DNA reads TGTGCCAGCGCGGTAAATTACGGGAGTAAAGTGGAGACCCAGTACTTC. Translated, it gives CASAVNYGSKVETQYF.

The chain is built from TRBV6-6 and TRBJ2-5; D might be TRBD1 (5 bases). Germline CDR1 is MNHNY and CDR2 is SVGAGI (reference sequence). V shed 0 bases and J shed 4 bases, with 9 bases lying between them. The CDR3 consists of 14 residues. The CDR3 sequence: CASSYSAGSETQYF. The CDR3 DNA sequence: TGTGCCAGCAGTTACTCCGCAGGGTCAGAGACCCAGTACTTC.

A remark on this clonotype: The missing conserved phenylalanine or tryptophan at the end of this CDR3 makes a read error likely. The chain employs TRBV4-1 and TRBJ2-7; D is undetermined. CDR3 size: 13 residues. The ends were cut back, 0 bases at V and 7 bases at J, with 10 bases in the middle. The germline CDR1 and CDR2 sequences are MGHRA and YSYEKL. CDR3 in amino acids: CASSQDHTTEQYS. The CDR3 DNA follows: TGCGCCAGCAGCCAAGATCATACGACGGAGCAGTACTCC.

This chain links TRBV20-1 with TRBJ2-3; 9 bases match TRBD2. The germline gives CDR1 DFQATT, CDR2 SNEGSKA (reference sequence). The CDR3 is 15 amino acids. V dropped 6 bases and J dropped 0; count of bases not matched to a gene: 7. The CDR3 region has the DNA TGCAGTGCAAAGCGGGGGGACTTTAGCACAGATACGCAGTATTTT. Its protein product is CSAKRGDFSTDTQYF.

The chain carries TRBV10-3 and TRBJ2-3; the D gene is possibly TRBD2 (5 bases). V lost 4 bases, J lost 1 base, and 12 bases lay in between. From germline, CDR1 is ENHRY and CDR2 SYGVKD. The CDR3 spans 15 residues. DNA for the CDR3: TGTGCCATCAGTGGAGAGAGCGGAGGCACAGATACGCAGTATTTT. The encoded protein is CAISGESGGTDTQYF.

This rearrangement joins TRBV24-1 to TRBJ2-3, with TRBD1 matching over 7 bases. Germline lookup yields CDR1 KGHDR and CDR2 SFDVKD. This CDR3 region has 13 residues. The V gene end was trimmed by 4 bases and the J gene end by 14 bases; junction bases not matched to a gene: 11. In nucleotides, the CDR3 is TGTGCCACCAGTGAGTGGGACAGCCTCGCTCTGTATTTT. This translates into CATSEWDSLALYF.